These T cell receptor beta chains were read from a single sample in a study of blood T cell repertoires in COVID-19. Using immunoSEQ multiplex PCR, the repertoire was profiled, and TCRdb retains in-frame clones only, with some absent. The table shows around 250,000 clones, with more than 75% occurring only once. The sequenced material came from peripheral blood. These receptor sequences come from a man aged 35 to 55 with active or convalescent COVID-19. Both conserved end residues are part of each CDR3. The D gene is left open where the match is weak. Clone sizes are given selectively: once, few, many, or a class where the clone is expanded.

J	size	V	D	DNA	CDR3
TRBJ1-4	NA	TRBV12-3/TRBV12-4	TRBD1	TGTGCCAGCAGCGACAGGGGGGCTGAAAAACTGTTTTTT	CASSDRGAEKLFF
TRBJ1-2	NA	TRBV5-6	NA	TGTGCCAGCAGCTTGGTAGGGGTAGGCTACACCTTC	CASSLVGVGYTF
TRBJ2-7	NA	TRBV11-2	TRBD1	TGTGCCAGCAGCATTATACAGGGGGCGTATGAGCAGTACTTC	CASSIIQGAYEQYF
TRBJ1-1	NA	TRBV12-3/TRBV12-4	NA	TGTGCCAGCAGTCTGGCCAAGTCGGCTTTCTTT	CASSLAKSAFF
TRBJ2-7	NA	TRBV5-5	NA	TGTGCCAGCAGCGACAGCACCTACGAGCAGTACTTC	CASSDSTYEQYF
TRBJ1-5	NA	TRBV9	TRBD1	TGTGCCAGCAGCGTTGGACAGGGGGGCCAGCCCCAGCATTTT	CASSVGQGGQPQHF
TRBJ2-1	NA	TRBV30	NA	TGTGCCTGGAGTGACACAGGGAGAGTGGAGCAGTTCTTC	CAWSDTGRVEQFF
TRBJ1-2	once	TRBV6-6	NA	TGTGCCAGCAGTTACACGGAGGGGCATGGCTACACCTTC	CASSYTEGHGYTF
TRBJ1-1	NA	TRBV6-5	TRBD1	TGTGCCAGCAGTTTCGGACAGGTGAACACTGAAGCTTTCTTT	CASSFGQVNTEAFF
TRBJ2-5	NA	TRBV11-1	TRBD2	TGTGCCAGCAGCCCGCCCGGGGGGGAGACCCAGTACTTC	CASSPPGGETQYF
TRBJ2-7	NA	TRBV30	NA	TGTGCCTGGAGTGTAGGGGATCTAGGGGAGCAGTACTTC	CAWSVGDLGEQYF
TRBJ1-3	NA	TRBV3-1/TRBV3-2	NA	TGTGCCAGCAGCCAAGAGATGACACTGACGAGCTCTGGAAACACCATATATTTT	CASSQEMTLTSSGNTIYF
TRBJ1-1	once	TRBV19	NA	TGTGCCAGTAGTAGGGGAGGGGGTAGGGCTGAAGCTTTCTTT	CASSRGGGRAEAFF
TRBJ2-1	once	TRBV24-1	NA	TGTGCCACCATGGACACTTACAATGAGCAGTTCTTC	CATMDTYNEQFF
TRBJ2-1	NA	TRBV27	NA	TGTGCCAGCTCTCTTCGGGTGGAAAGCTCCTACAATGAGCAGTTCTTC	CASSLRVESSYNEQFF
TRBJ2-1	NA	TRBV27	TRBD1	TGTGCCAGCAGTTTGACAGGGGGGATTTACAATGAGCAGTTCTTC	CASSLTGGIYNEQFF
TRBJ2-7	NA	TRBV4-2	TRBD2	TGTGCCAGCAGCCAAGATGGGACTAGCAGATACTCCTACGAGCAGTACTTC	CASSQDGTSRYSYEQYF
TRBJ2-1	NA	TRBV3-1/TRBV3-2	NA	TGTGCCAGCAGCCAACACCCGGGGGACCCCCCCAATGAGCAGTTCTTC	CASSQHPGDPPNEQFF
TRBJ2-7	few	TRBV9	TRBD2	TGTGCCAGCAGCGCCCCCGGGGGGTCTCACTACGAGCAGTACTTC	CASSAPGGSHYEQYF
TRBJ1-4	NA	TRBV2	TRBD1	TGTGCCAGCAGTCAAAACAGGGGACATAATGAAAAACTGTTTTTT	CASSQNRGHNEKLFF
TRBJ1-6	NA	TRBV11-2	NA	TGTGCCAGCAGCTTAGTAAGAGGGTCCTATAATTCACCCCTCCACTTT	CASSLVRGSYNSPLHF
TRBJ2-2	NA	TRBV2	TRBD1	TGTGCCAGCACCCCCGGACAGGGCGGGACCGGGGAGCTGTTTTTT	CASTPGQGGTGELFF
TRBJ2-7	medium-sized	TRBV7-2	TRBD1	TGTGCCAGCAGCCCGCCGACAGGGTTGGGATACGAGCAGTACTTC	CASSPPTGLGYEQYF
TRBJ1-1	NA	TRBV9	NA	TGTGCCAGCAGCCTTGGCCCGGGGAACACTGAAGCTTTCTTT	CASSLGPGNTEAFF
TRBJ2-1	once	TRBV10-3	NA	TGTGCCACCTTCAGAGACCCCGGGAATGAGCAGTTCTTC	CATFRDPGNEQFF
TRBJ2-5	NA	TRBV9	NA	TGTGCCAGCAGCGTGAACAGGGACGCCCCAGGCCAGTACTTC	CASSVNRDAPGQYF
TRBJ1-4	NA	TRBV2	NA	TGTGCCAGCGAAGGATCCAGGGAAGCAACTAATGAAAAACTGTTTTTT	CASEGSREATNEKLFF
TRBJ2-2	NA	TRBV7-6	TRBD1	TGTGCCAGCGCTCCGGGACAGGGCGAGACCGGGGAGCTGTTTTTT	CASAPGQGETGELFF
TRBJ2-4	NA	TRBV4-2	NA	TGTGCCAGCAGCCAAGATCCCCCAGTTTCAGCCAAAAACATTCAGTACTTC	CASSQDPPVSAKNIQYF
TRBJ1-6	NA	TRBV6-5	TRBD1	TGTGCCAGCAGTCTGAGCCGACAGGGCGCTTCACCCCTCCACTTT	CASSLSRQGASPLHF
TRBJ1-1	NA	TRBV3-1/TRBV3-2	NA	TGTGCCAGCAGCCAAGCTACCAGCGCATCGGGCACTGAAGCTTTCTTT	CASSQATSASGTEAFF
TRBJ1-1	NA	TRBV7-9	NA	TGTGCCAGCACCCGAGACACTGAAGCTTTCTTT	CASTRDTEAFF
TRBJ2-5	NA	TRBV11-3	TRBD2	TGTGCCAGCAGCGGCGGCGGGAGGGCCTGGGAGACCCAGTACTTC	CASSGGGRAWETQYF
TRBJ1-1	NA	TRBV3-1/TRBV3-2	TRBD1	TGTGCCAGTAGACAGGGGGAAAAATATATGAACACTGAAGCTTTCTTT	CASRQGEKYMNTEAFF
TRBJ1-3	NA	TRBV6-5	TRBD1	TGTGCCAGCACCGAGGGACAGGGAGGACTCAACACCATATATTTT	CASTEGQGGLNTIYF
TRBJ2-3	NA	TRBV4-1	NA	TGCGCCAGCAGCCAAGATAGTAGCACAGATACGCAGTATTTT	CASSQDSSTDTQYF
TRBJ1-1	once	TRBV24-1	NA	TGTGCCACCAGTGATTTCACAGGGTCTGAAGCTTTCTTT	CATSDFTGSEAFF
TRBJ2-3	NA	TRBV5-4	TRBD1	TGTGCCAGCAGCACCGGGACAGACACAGATACGCAGTATTTT	CASSTGTDTDTQYF
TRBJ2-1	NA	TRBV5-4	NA	TGTGCCAGCAGCTTTGGATGGCAGGACTACAATGAGCAGTTCTTC	CASSFGWQDYNEQFF
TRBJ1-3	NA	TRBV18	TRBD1	TGTGCCAGCTCACCCGGGACAGCCGCCGTGGACACCATATATTTT	CASSPGTAAVDTIYF
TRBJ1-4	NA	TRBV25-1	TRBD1	TGTGCCAGCGGAGTGCCGACAGGGACGGAAAAACTGTTTTTT	CASGVPTGTEKLFF
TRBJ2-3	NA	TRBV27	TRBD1	TGTGCCAGCAGTTTTAAGGGACAGGGGGTGGTTAGAGATACGCAGTATTTT	CASSFKGQGVVRDTQYF
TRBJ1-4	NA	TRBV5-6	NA	TGTGCCAGCACGGCGGGGACTAATGAAAAACTGTTTTTT	CASTAGTNEKLFF
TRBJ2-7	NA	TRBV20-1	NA	TGCAGTGCTAGAGATTGGTCGGAGGAGTACTTC	CSARDWSEEYF
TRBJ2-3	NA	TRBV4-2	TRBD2	TGTGCCAGCAGCCCCGGGACTAGCGAGGCAGATACGCAGTATTTT	CASSPGTSEADTQYF
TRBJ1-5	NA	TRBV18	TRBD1	TGTGCCAGCTCAACAGTTCCGGGACAGGGGTTTGAAACGCAGCCCCAGCATTTT	CASSTVPGQGFETQPQHF
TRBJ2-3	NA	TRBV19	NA	TGTGCCAGTAGTATAGGGACTTGGCGGTCAGATACGCAGTATTTT	CASSIGTWRSDTQYF
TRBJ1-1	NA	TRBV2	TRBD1	TGTGCCAGAGAAATCCGGGACAGGGGCGGCACTGAAGCTTTCTTT	CAREIRDRGGTEAFF
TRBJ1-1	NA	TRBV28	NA	TGTGCCAGCAGCCAGGGAGGCGGGTTCACTGAAGCTTTCTTT	CASSQGGGFTEAFF
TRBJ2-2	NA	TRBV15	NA	TGTGCCACCAGCAGAGAACTGAGAACCGGGGAGCTGTTTTTT	CATSRELRTGELFF
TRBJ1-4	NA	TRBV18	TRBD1	TGTGCCAGCTCATCAGGGGGATCTAATGAAAAACTGTTTTTT	CASSSGGSNEKLFF
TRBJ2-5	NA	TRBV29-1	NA	TGCAGCGTTGAAGTGTGGCAGGATAGTTTTGAAGAGACCCAGTACTTC	CSVEVWQDSFEETQYF
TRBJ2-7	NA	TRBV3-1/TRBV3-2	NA	TGTGCCAGCAGCCAAGGAGCTAGTCCCACCTACGAGCAGTACTTC	CASSQGASPTYEQYF
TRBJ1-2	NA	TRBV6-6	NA	TGTGCCAGCCGAAATGGGGGGGGCGCTCAGAATAGCGGCTACACCTTC	CASRNGGGAQNSGYTF
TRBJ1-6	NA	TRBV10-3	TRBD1	TGTGCCATCAGTGAGACCGACAGGGGCACCTATAATTCACCCCTCCACTTT	CAISETDRGTYNSPLHF
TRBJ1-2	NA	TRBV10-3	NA	TGTGCCATCAGTGTGTCCAGCTATGGCTACACCTTC	CAISVSSYGYTF
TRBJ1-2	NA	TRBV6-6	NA	TGTGCCAGCACCCTTCCGGACGGGAACTCCTATGGCTACACCTTC	CASTLPDGNSYGYTF
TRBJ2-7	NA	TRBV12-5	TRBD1	TGTGCTAGTGGTTCCGGACAGGGTGTCTCCTACGAGCAGTACTTC	CASGSGQGVSYEQYF
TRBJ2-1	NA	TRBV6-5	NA	TGTGCCAGCAGTTACGCTAGCAAAGGCAATGAGCAGTTCTTC	CASSYASKGNEQFF
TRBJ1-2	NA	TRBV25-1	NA	TGTGCCAGCTTCCTGGGGGGTAGAGGCTACACCTTC	CASFLGGRGYTF